The T cell receptor (beta chain) under discussion was sequenced for a study of blood T cell repertoires in COVID-19. Study at large: Donors in the United States, Italy and Spain gave samples during acute or convalescent COVID-19. In each case, the material was cDNA or gDNA derived from T cells, B-cell-depleted T cells, or PBMCs.

The V gene's germline CDR1 is ENHRY and CDR2 SYGVKD. V lost 6 bases and J 4 bases, leaving 12 bases between the germline ends. The CDR3 length is 13 residues. Measured with immunoSEQ multiplex PCR; TCRdb has only the in-frame clones, and not every one. The data hold 260,000 or so clones, with roughly 76% observed a single time. While infection was still active, Seattle patients were enrolled and then followed longitudinally. The specimen sequenced was peripheral blood. This TCR was recovered from a woman older than 75 with COVID-19, enrolled during active disease. The rearrangement joins TRBV10-3 to TRBJ1-1, with D tentatively TRBD1 (6 bases). The CDR3 DNA is TGTGCCATCAGATTACAGGGCGCCACTGAAGCTTTCTTT. Its translation: CAIRLQGATEAFF.